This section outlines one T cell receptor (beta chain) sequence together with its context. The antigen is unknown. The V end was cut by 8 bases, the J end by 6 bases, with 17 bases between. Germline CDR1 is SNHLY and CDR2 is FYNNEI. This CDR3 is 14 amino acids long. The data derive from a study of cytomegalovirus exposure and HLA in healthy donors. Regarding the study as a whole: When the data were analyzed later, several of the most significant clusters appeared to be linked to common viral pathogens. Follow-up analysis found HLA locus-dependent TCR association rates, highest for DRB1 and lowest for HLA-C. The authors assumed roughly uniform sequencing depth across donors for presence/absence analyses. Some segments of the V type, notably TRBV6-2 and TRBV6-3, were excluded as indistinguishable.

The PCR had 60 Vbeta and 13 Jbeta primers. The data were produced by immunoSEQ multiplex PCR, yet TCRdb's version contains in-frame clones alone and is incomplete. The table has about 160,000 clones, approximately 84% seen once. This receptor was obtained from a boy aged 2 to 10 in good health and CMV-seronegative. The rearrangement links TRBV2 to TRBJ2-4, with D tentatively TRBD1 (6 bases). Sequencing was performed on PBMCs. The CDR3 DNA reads TGTGCCAGCGGGGGAACAGGGCAAGGAAACATTCAGTACTTC. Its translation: CASGGTGQGNIQYF.